Listed here is a single TCR beta chain. The record originates from a study of T cells in severe cutaneous drug reactions. Looked up from germline, CDR1 is SQVTM and CDR2 is ANQGSEA. There are 14 residues in the CDR3. The patients sequenced had a carbamazepine-induced Stevens-Johnson syndrome or toxic epidermal necrolysis reaction. Bulk and single-cell libraries used iRepertoire multiplex PCR with TCR subtype-specific primers. TCRdb reprocessed the multiplex PCR reads, with one entry per CDR3 protein and no DNA. The specimen's table records some 9,900 distinct CDR3 sequences. The chain couples TRBV29-1 to TRBJ2-3; TCRdb's assignment of TRBD1 cannot be checked, as there is no DNA. The sequence was collected from a human donor with Stevens-Johnson syndrome, a severe cutaneous drug reaction. Sequencing used cells from a skin blister. The CDR3 is CSVEVARGPDTQYF.